This T cell receptor beta chain stems from a study of T cells in Graves' hyperthyroidism and ophthalmopathy. The TCR beta CDR3 regions underwent amplification using RNA transcripts as the source. The primer set for the first-round RT-PCR of the TCR CDR3 was HTBI. MiXCR was run by TCRdb on the multiplex PCR reads, yielding one entry per CDR3 protein. In the table there are around 720,000 distinct CDR3 sequences, roughly a third of which are singletons. This CDR3 has 16 residues. CDR1 is SEHNR and CDR2 is FQNEAQ in the germline V gene (reference sequence). V was clipped by 7 bases and J by 8 bases, with 23 bases between them.

The sequencing sample was made of blood. This chain connects TRBV7-9 to TRBJ1-4, with D unclear. The TCR comes from a woman in her thirties or forties with Graves' hyperthyroidism. CDR3 sequence (DNA): TGTGCCAGCACAATAGGCCGGGTTGGGCCGCGGGAAAAACTGTTTTTT. It is translated as CASTIGRVGPREKLFF.